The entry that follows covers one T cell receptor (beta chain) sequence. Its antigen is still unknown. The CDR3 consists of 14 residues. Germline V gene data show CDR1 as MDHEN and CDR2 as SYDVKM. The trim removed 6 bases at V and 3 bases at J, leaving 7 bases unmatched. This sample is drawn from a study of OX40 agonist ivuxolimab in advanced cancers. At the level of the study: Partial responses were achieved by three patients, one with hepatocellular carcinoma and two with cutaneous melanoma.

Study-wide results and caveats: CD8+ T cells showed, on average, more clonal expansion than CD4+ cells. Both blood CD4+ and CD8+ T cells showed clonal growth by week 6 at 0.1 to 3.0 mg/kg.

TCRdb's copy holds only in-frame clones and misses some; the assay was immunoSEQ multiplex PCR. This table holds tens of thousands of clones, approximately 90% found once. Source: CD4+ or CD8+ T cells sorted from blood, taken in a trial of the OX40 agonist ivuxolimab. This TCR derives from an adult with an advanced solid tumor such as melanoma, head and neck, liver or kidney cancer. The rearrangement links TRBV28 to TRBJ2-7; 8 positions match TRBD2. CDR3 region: CASSRGGLVYEQYF. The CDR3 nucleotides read TGTGCCAGCAGCCGGGGGGGCTTAGTCTACGAGCAGTACTTC.